Shown below are 14 T cell receptor beta chains from a single sample sequenced in a study of OX40 agonist ivuxolimab in advanced cancers. Sequencing was performed with immunoSEQ multiplex PCR; in TCRdb, only in-frame clones are kept and a portion is missing. The sample lists tens of thousands of clones; around 88% were seen once. The specimen was CD4+ or CD8+ T cells sorted from blood, collected in a trial of the OX40 agonist ivuxolimab. Receptors originate from an adult with an advanced solid tumor such as melanoma, head and neck, liver or kidney cancer.

The CDR3 DNA is TGTGCCAGCAGCTTAAAGCCTAGCGGGAGATCCCATGAGCAGTTCTTC. Translated, it gives CASSLKPSGRSHEQFF. The chain links TRBV7-3 to TRBJ2-1; 10 bases align to TRBD2. This CDR3 has 16 amino acids. Trimming removed 1 base from V and 8 bases from J; junction bases left unmatched: 8. CDR1 SGHTA and CDR2 FQGTGA come from the germline V gene.

This clone was picked up one time. The genes are TRBV10-1 and TRBJ2-6, with a weak D call TRBD2 (5 bases). CDR1 WNHNN and CDR2 SYGVQD come from the germline V gene (reference sequence). The CDR3 consists of 15 residues. V dropped 2 bases and J dropped 2 bases, with 7 bases sitting between them. The CDR3 DNA reads TGCGCCAGCAGTGAGGGAGGTACTGGGGCCAACGTCCTGACTTTC. This translates into CASSEGGTGANVLTF.

The rearrangement uses TRBV25-1 and TRBJ1-2; D call uncertain. Between the trimmed V and J ends, which lost 4 bases and 9 bases, there was a span of 21 bases. CDR1 and CDR2 (germline): MGHDK, SYGVNS. The CDR3 loop spans 15 amino acids. The CDR3 DNA reads as TGTGCCAGCAGTGGCCCCCCCGAGGGCTACCATAGCTACACCTTC. Protein sequence: CASSGPPEGYHSYTF.

The chain employs TRBV7-2 and TRBJ2-3; TRBD2 might be the D (7 bases). This CDR3 region has 16 residues. Trimming took 0 bases from V and 5 from J, leaving 15 bases between them. The germline CDR1 and CDR2 sequences are SGHTA and FQGNSA. The CDR3 spells CASSLASLGGQDTQYF. Here the CDR3 DNA reads TGTGCCAGCAGCTTAGCCTCCTTGGGGGGGCAAGATACGCAGTATTTT.

V usage is TRBV5-1 and J usage is TRBJ2-7; a weak D match, TRBD1 (6 bases). Germline V CDR1 and CDR2: SGHRS, YFSETQ. V was clipped by 0 bases and J by 3 bases, with 7 bases between them. The CDR3 runs 13 residues. The CDR3 DNA reads as TGCGCCAGCAGCTTGGCACAGGGCTACGAGCAGTACTTC. Protein sequence: CASSLAQGYEQYF.

The V call is TRBV6-1, the J call TRBJ2-2; TRBD1 agrees at 9 bases. The CDR3 length is 15 residues. V lost 5 bases and J lost 8; bases outside the gene matches: 9. Looked up from germline, CDR1 is MNHNS and CDR2 is SASEGT. The CDR3 loop is CASSSTGGITGELFF. The CDR3 DNA sequence: TGTGCCAGCAGTTCCACAGGGGGCATCACTGGGGAGCTGTTTTTT.

In its sample, this clone was seen a few times. The chain carries TRBV30 and TRBJ1-5; 8 nucleotides agree with TRBD1. The CDR3 has 14 amino acids. V lost 0 bases and J lost 8; bases outside the gene matches: 6. The germline V gene encodes CDR1 GTSNPN and CDR2 SVGIG (reference sequence). DNA for the CDR3: TGTGCCTGGAGTGTTGGGCAGGGGGCCAAGCCCCAGCATTTT. It translates to CAWSVGQGAKPQHF. Drawing the rest from reference TRBV30 and TRBJ1-5, the complete variable domain is SQTIHQWPATLVQPVGSPLSLECTVEGTSNPNLYWYRQAAGRGLQLLFYSVGIGQISSEVPQNLSASRPQDRQFILSSKKLLLSDSGFYLCAWSVGQGAKPQHFGDGTRLSIL.

This clone was counted once. The chain links TRBV10-3 to TRBJ1-1; 9 nucleotides line up with TRBD1. CDR1 is ENHRY and CDR2 is SYGVKD in the germline V gene. The trim removed 10 bases at V and 5 bases at J, leaving 8 bases unmatched. CDR3 length: 13 residues. CDR3 coding DNA: TGTGCCAGCAACAAACAGGGGGCAACTGAAGCTTTCTTT. This gives the protein CASNKQGATEAFF.

This chain uses TRBV11-2 with TRBJ2-7; D is undetermined. The CDR3 runs 13 residues. Germline V gene sequence: CDR1 SGHAT, CDR2 FQNNGV. The V end was cut by 5 bases, the J end by 2 bases, with 10 bases between. This CDR3 reads CASSPWMTYEQYF. The CDR3 DNA is TGTGCCAGCAGCCCGTGGATGACCTACGAGCAGTACTTC.

The chain couples TRBV20-1 to TRBJ2-2; TRBD1 might be the D (6 bases). This CDR3 spans 11 amino acids. CDR1 is DFQATT and CDR2 is SNEGSKA in the germline V gene (reference sequence). The CDR3 spells CTTIRGGELFF. The CDR3 nucleotides are TGCACCACTATCAGGGGCGGGGAGCTGTTTTTT.

The V call is TRBV7-3, the J call TRBJ2-4; either TRBD1 or TRBD2 may supply D (6 bases each). The V gene's germline CDR1 is SGHTA and CDR2 FQGTGA. Trimming stripped 0 bases from V and 0 bases from J, with 18 bases between. This CDR3 spans 19 amino acids. CDR3 loop: CASSLTFSGGGLAKNIQYF. The CDR3 coding sequence is TGTGCCAGCAGCTTAACCTTCAGCGGAGGGGGGCTAGCCAAAAACATTCAGTACTTC.

The genes are TRBV5-4 and TRBJ2-3; 7 bases agree with TRBD2. The CDR3 covers 15 residues. V lost 3 bases to trimming and J lost 1 base; unmatched junction nucleotides: 5. In germline, CDR1 is SGHNT, CDR2 YYREEE (reference sequence). In nucleotides, the CDR3 is TGTGCCAGCAGCTCGAGCGGGAAGGGCACAGATACGCAGTATTTT. It specifies CASSSSGKGTDTQYF.

The chain has TRBV5-5 and TRBJ2-7; D is unclear. The CDR3 runs to 16 residues. The germline V and J ends were trimmed by 2 bases and 7 bases, with 22 bases remaining between them. Germline V gene lookup returns CDR1 SGHKS and CDR2 YYEKEE (reference sequence). The CDR3 DNA reads as TGTGCCAGCAGCTTTAGTTCAGGACCCCGTATCTTAGAGCAGTACTTC. As protein: CASSFSSGPRILEQYF.

V and J are TRBV28 and TRBJ2-4, with 9 bases aligning to TRBD2. This CDR3 contains 15 residues. The germline V gene encodes CDR1 MDHEN and CDR2 SYDVKM. J gave up 6 bases and V 2 bases, and 5 bases lay outside the gene matches. The CDR3 bases are TGTGCCAGCAGTTTAGCGGGAGGGCCTGGAAACATTCAGTACTTC. This sequence encodes CASSLAGGPGNIQYF.